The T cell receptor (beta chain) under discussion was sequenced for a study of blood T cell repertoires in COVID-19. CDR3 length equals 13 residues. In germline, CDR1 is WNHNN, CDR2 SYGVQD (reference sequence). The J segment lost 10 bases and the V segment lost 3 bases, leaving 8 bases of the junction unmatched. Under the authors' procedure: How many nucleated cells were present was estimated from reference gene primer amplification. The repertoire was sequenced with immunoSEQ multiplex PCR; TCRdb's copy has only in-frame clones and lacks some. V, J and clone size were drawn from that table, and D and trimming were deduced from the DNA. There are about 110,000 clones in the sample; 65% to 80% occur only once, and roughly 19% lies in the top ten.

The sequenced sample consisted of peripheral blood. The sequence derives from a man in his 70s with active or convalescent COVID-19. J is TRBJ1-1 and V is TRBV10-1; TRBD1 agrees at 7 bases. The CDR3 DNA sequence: TGCGCCAGCAGTGACTTATCGGACAGGAGAGCTTTCTTT. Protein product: CASSDLSDRRAFF.